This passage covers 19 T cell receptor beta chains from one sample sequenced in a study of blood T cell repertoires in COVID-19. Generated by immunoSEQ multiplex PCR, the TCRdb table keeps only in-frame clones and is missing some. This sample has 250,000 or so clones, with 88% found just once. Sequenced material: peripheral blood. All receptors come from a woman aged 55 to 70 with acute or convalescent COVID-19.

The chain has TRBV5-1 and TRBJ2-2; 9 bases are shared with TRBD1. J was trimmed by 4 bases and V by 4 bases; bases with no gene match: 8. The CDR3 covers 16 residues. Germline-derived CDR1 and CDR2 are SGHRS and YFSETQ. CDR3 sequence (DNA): TGCGCCAGCAGCGGCCAGGGACAGGGTGGCACCGGGGAGCTGTTTTTT. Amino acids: CASSGQGQGGTGELFF.

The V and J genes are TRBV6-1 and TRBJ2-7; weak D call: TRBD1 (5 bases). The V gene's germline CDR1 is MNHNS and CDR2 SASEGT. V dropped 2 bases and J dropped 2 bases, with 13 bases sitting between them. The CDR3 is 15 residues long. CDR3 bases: TGTGCCAGCAGTGAATGGAACAGGTTAGCCTACGAGCAGTACTTC. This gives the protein CASSEWNRLAYEQYF.

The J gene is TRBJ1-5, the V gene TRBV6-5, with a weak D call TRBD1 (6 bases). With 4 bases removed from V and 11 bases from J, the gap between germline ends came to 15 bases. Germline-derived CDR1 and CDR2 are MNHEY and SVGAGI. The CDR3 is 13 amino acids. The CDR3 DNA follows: TGTGCCAGCAGTTTGGACAGCTTGAAAGCCCAGCATTTT. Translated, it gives CASSLDSLKAQHF.

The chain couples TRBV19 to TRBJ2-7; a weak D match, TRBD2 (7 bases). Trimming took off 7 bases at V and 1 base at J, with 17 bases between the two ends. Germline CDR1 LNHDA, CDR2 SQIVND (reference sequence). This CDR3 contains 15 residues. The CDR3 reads CASNPGAGTSYEQYF. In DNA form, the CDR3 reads TGTGCCAGTAATCCGGGAGCGGGGACATCCTACGAGCAGTACTTC.

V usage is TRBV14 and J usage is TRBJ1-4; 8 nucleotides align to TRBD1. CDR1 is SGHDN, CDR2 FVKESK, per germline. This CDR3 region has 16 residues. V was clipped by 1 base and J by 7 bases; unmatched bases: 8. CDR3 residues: CASSQATGGRVEKLFF. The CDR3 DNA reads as TGTGCCAGCAGCCAAGCCACAGGGGGACGCGTTGAAAAACTGTTTTTT.

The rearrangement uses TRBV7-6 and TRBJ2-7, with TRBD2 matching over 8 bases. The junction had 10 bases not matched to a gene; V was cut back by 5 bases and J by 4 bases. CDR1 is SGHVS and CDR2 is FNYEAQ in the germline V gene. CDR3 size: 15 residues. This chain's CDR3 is CASSPSWREEYEQYF. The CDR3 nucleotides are TGTGCCAGCAGCCCTAGCTGGCGGGAGGAATACGAGCAGTACTTC.

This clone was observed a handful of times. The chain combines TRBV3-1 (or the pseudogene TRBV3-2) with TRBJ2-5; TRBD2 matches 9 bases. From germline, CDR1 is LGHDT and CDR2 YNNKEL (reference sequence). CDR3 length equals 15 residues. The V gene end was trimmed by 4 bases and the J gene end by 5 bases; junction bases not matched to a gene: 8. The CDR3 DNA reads TGTGCCAGCAGCCGGAGCGGGGGGAGAACGGAGACCCAGTACTTC. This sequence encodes CASSRSGGRTETQYF.

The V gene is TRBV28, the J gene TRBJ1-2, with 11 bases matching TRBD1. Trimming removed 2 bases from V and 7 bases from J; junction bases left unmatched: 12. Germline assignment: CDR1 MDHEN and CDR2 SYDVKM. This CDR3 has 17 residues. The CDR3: CASSLPSGQGARGGYTF. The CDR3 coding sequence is TGTGCCAGCAGTTTACCCTCAGGACAGGGGGCTCGGGGTGGCTACACCTTC.

In DNA form, the CDR3 reads TGTGCCAGCAGCCAAGTTGGCAGGGGGTTGACCTATGGCTACACCTTC. This encodes CASSQVGRGLTYGYTF. This rearrangement joins TRBV3-1 (or the pseudogene TRBV3-2) to TRBJ1-2; TRBD1 agrees at 7 bases. Germline-derived CDR1 and CDR2 are LGHDT and YNNKEL (reference sequence). The trim removed 1 base at V and 4 bases at J, leaving 9 bases unmatched. CDR3 length equals 16 residues.

The CDR3 spells CASSQDRFGLAGAKNIQYF. The DNA for the CDR3 is TGTGCCAGCAGCCAAGATAGATTCGGGCTAGCGGGAGCCAAAAACATTCAGTACTTC. The chain combines TRBV3-1 (or the pseudogene TRBV3-2) with TRBJ2-4, with TRBD2 matching over 8 bases. This CDR3 is built from 19 residues. V lost 0 bases and J lost 0; bases outside the gene matches: 10. CDR1 and CDR2 (germline): LGHDT, YNNKEL (reference sequence).

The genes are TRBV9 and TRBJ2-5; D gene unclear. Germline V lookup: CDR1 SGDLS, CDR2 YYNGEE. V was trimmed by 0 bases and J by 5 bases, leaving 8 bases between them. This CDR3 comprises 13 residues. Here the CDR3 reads CASSVAARETQYF. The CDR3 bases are TGTGCCAGCAGCGTAGCCGCTAGGGAGACCCAGTACTTC.

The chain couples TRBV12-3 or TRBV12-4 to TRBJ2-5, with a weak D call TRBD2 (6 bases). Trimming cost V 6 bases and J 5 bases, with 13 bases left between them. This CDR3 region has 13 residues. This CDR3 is CASRRGAGETQYF. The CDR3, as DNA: TGTGCCAGCAGACGCGGGGCGGGGGAGACCCAGTACTTC.

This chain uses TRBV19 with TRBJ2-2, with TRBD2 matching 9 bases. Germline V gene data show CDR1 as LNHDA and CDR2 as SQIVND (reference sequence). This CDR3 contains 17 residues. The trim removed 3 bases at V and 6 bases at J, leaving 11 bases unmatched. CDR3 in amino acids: CASSIRQRGAWAGELFF. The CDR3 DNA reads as TGTGCCAGTAGTATTAGACAGCGGGGGGCATGGGCCGGGGAGCTGTTTTTT.

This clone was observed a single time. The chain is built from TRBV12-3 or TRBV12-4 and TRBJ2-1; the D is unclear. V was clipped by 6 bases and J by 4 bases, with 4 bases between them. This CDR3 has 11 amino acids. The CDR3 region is CASSRYNEQFF. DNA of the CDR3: TGTGCCAGCAGCAGATACAATGAGCAGTTCTTC.

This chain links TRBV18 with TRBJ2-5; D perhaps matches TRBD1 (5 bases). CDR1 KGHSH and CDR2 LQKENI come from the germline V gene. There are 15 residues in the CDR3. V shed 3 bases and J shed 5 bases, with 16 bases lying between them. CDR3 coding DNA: TGTGCCAGCTCACCGTTTGACAGTGTTGGGGAGACCCAGTACTTC. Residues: CASSPFDSVGETQYF.

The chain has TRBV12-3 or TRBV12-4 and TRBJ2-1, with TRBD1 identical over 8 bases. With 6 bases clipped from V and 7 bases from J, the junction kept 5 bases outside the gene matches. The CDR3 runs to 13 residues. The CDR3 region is CASRKQGVNEQFF. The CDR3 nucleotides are TGTGCCAGCAGAAAACAGGGGGTGAATGAGCAGTTCTTC.

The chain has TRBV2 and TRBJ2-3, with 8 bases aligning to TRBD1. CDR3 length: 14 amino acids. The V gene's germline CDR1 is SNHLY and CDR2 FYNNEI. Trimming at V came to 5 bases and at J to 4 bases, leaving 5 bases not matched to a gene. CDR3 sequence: CASSLGQGADTQYF. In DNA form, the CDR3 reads TGTGCCAGCAGTTTAGGACAGGGCGCAGATACGCAGTATTTT.

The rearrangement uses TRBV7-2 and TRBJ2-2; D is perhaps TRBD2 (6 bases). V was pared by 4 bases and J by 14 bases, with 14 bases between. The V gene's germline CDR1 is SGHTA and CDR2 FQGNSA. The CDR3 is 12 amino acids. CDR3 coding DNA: TGTGCCAGCAGCTCGCGGGGTGGCCCCCTGTTTTTT. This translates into CASSSRGGPLFF.

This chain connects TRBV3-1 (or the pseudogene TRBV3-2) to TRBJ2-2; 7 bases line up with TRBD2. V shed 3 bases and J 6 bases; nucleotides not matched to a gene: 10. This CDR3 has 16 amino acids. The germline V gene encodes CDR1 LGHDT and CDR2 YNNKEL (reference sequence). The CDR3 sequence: CASSQASGVRSGELFF. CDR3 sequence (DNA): TGTGCCAGCAGCCAGGCGAGCGGGGTCCGCTCCGGGGAGCTGTTTTTT.